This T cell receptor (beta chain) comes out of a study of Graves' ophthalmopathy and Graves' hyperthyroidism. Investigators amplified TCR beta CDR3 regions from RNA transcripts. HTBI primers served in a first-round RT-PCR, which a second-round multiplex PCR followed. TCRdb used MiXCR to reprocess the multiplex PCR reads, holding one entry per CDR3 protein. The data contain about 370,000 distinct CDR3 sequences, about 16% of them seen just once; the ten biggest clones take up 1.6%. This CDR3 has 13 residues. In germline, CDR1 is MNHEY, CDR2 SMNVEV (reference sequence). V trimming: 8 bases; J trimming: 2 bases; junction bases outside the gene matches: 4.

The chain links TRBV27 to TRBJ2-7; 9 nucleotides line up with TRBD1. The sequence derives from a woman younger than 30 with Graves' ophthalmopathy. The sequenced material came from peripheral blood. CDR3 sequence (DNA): TGTGCCAGCGGAAGGGACAGGGCCTACGAGCAGTACTTC. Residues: CASGRDRAYEQYF.